The 14 T cell receptor beta chains below come from one sample, sequenced in a study of blood T cell repertoires in COVID-19. Sequencing used immunoSEQ multiplex PCR; TCRdb keeps in-frame clones, though not all of them. The table lists under 300,000 clones, roughly 84% of them singletons. The specimen sequenced was peripheral blood. The receptor source for this set is a man aged 35 to 55 who had recovered from COVID-19.

J is TRBJ2-3 and V is TRBV27; a weak D match, TRBD2 (5 bases). CDR3 length: 14 residues. V dropped 6 bases and J dropped 4 bases, with 14 bases sitting between them. Germline loops: CDR1 MNHEY, CDR2 SMNVEV (reference sequence). The CDR3 bases are TGTGCCAGCAGGGCGAACTCGGAGGCAGATACGCAGTATTTT. It translates to CASRANSEADTQYF.

This clone was seen only once. The genes are TRBV19 and TRBJ2-7, with 10 bases fitting TRBD2. V lost 3 bases and J lost 5; bases outside the gene matches: 16. The germline gives CDR1 LNHDA, CDR2 SQIVND (reference sequence). CDR3 length: 18 amino acids. CDR3 loop: CASSIGWSGGARNNEQYF. The CDR3 DNA is TGTGCCAGTAGTATTGGTTGGAGCGGGGGGGCAAGGAATAACGAGCAGTACTTC. Looking up the rest from reference TRBV19 and TRBJ2-7 gives the full variable domain: DGGITQSPKYLFRKEGQNVTLSCEQNLNHDAMYWYRQDPGQGLRLIYYSQIVNDFQKGDIAEGYSVSREKKESFPLTVTSAQKNPTAFYLCASSIGWSGGARNNEQYFGPGTRLTVT.

This clone was detected a few times. This rearrangement joins TRBV11-3 to TRBJ2-7, with D tentatively TRBD1 (5 bases). The CDR3 covers 17 residues. Germline V gives CDR1 SGHNT, CDR2 YENEEA. V was clipped by 2 bases and J by 0 bases, with 17 bases between them. CDR3 sequence reads: CASSLRQKLLRSYEQYF. The CDR3 DNA is TGTGCCAGCAGCTTACGACAGAAGCTATTGCGCTCCTACGAGCAGTACTTC. Using reference TRBV11-3 and TRBJ2-7 for the parts outside the CDR3, the full variable domain is EAGVVQSPRYKIIEKKQPVAFWCNPISGHNTLYWYLQNLGQGPELLIRYENEEAVDDSQLPKDRFSAERLKGVDSTLKIQPAELGDSAVYLCASSLRQKLLRSYEQYFGPGTRLTVT.

The J gene is TRBJ2-5, the V gene TRBV7-9; TRBD2 matches 12 bases. The trim removed 6 bases at V and 4 bases at J, leaving 6 bases unmatched. Germline lookup yields CDR1 SEHNR and CDR2 FQNEAQ (reference sequence). CDR3 length: 15 amino acids. The CDR3 loop reads CASRASGGAAETQYF. The CDR3 DNA is TGTGCCAGCAGGGCTAGCGGGGGGGCCGCAGAGACCCAGTACTTC.

The rearrangement links TRBV6-9 to TRBJ2-3; TRBD2 matches at 7 bases. The CDR3 sequence is 16 residues long. The germline V gene has CDR1 MNHGY and CDR2 SVAAGI. Trimming at V came to 2 bases and at J to 5 bases, leaving 10 bases not matched to a gene. The CDR3 bases are TGTGCCAGCAGTTATAGGGTGGGAGGGCCGAAAGATACGCAGTATTTT. It translates to CASSYRVGGPKDTQYF.

This clone was seen only a few times. CDR3 bases: TGTGCCAGCACTGGACAGCACAATCAGCCCCAGCATTTT. Translated, it gives CASTGQHNQPQHF. The chain uses TRBV12-3 or TRBV12-4 and TRBJ1-5, with D maybe TRBD1 (6 bases). This CDR3 is built from 13 residues. V was clipped by 7 bases and J by 3 bases, with 10 bases between them.

V usage is TRBV7-2 and J usage is TRBJ2-7; the D is unclear. Trimming cost V 5 bases and J 3 bases, with 14 bases left between them. In germline, CDR1 is SGHTA, CDR2 FQGNSA. The CDR3 loop spans 14 amino acids. CDR3 sequence (DNA): TGTGCCAGCAGCCCCAGAGGCGGAAACTACGAGCAGTACTTC. It codes for CASSPRGGNYEQYF.

This chain uses TRBV1 with TRBJ2-7; the DNA was not compared with TRBD2, the D call given in the table. TRBV1 constitutes a pseudogene. This CDR3 is built from 13 residues. CDR3 loop: CTSSQDSLSEQYF. The CDR3 DNA follows: TGCACCAGCAGCCAAGACTCTCTGTCCGAGCAGTACTTC.

V usage is TRBV11-3 and J usage is TRBJ2-7; TRBD1 might be the D (5 bases). Germline lookup yields CDR1 SGHNT and CDR2 YENEEA. V lost 4 bases and J 3 bases, leaving 13 bases between the germline ends. The length of the CDR3 is 14 residues. The DNA for the CDR3 is TGTGCCAGCAGCTCCGACAGTGGGAACTACGAGCAGTACTTC. This translates into CASSSDSGNYEQYF.

A single count supports this clone. The chain uses TRBV13 and TRBJ2-3; 8 bases are shared with TRBD1. Germline CDR1 reads PRHDT; CDR2 reads FYEKMQ (reference sequence). Unmatched junction bases numbered 14, after V lost 5 bases and J lost 1 base. This CDR3 has 18 amino acids. The CDR3 protein is CASSPYPLGQGGTDTQYF. The CDR3, as DNA: TGTGCCAGCAGCCCATATCCGCTTGGACAGGGAGGCACAGATACGCAGTATTTT.

This sequence joins TRBV18 and TRBJ2-5, with D tentatively TRBD1 (5 bases). V was trimmed by 1 base and J by 5 bases, leaving 14 bases between them. The germline V gene encodes CDR1 KGHSH and CDR2 LQKENI. The CDR3 runs to 15 residues. CDR3 loop: CASSPRSQGGETQYF. The DNA for the CDR3 is TGTGCCAGCTCACCACGAAGTCAGGGCGGCGAGACCCAGTACTTC. Using reference TRBV18 and TRBJ2-5 for the parts outside the CDR3, the full variable domain is NAGVMQNPRHLVRRRGQEARLRCSPMKGHSHVYWYRQLPEEGLKFMVYLQKENIIDESGMPKERFSAEFPKEGPSILRIQQVVRGDSAAYFCASSPRSQGGETQYFGPGTRLLVL.

The chain has TRBV18 and TRBJ1-1, with 8 bases identical to TRBD1. The junction had 15 bases not matched to a gene; V was cut back by 4 bases and J by 2 bases. From germline, CDR1 is KGHSH and CDR2 LQKENI. The CDR3 consists of 18 residues. CDR3 sequence reads: CASSQLTGGFALNTEAFF. CDR3 nucleotides: TGTGCCAGCTCACAACTTACAGGGGGGTTTGCCCTTAACACTGAAGCTTTCTTT.

The chain employs TRBV6-2 or TRBV6-3 and TRBJ2-2; D call uncertain. Germline CDR1 reads MNHEY; CDR2 reads SVGEGT. The CDR3 has 12 amino acids. V lost 5 bases, J lost 5 bases, and 6 bases lay in between. The CDR3 sequence is CASSKQTGELFF. CDR3 nucleotide sequence: TGTGCCAGCAGTAAGCAAACCGGGGAGCTGTTTTTT.

This clone was detected once. The V and J genes are TRBV2 and TRBJ2-7; perhaps TRBD1 as D (6 bases). Per germline, CDR1 SNHLY and CDR2 FYNNEI. Trimming pared 6 bases from V and 2 bases from J, leaving 8 bases between. The CDR3 spans 12 residues. The DNA for the CDR3 is TGTGCCAGCAGGACAGGAACCTACGAGCAGTACTTC. Translated: CASRTGTYEQYF.